The clone carrying this T cell receptor beta chain showed up just a few times. The sample is drawn from a study of T-cell reconstitution after alpha-beta-depleted transplantation in children. This CDR3 comprises 15 residues. Trimming cost V 5 bases and J 5 bases; bases outside gene matches: 6. Unique molecular identifiers were incorporated when the TCRbeta library was constructed. TCRdb reprocessed the PCR reads via MiXCR and lists one record per CDR3 protein. Among hundreds of thousands of distinct CDR3 sequences listed, around 19% were seen once. The chain is built from TRBV12-3 or TRBV12-4 and TRBJ2-1, with 10 bases identical to TRBD2. The source was PBMCs from the stem cell graft donor, collected from the stem cell graft. This sequence originates from a human donor who donated a stem cell graft to a child with acute lymphoblastic leukemia. In DNA, the CDR3 is TGTGCCAGCAGTCCCCTAGCGGGAGTACACAATGAGCAGTTCTTC. Its translation: CASSPLAGVHNEQFF.